The 20 T cell receptor beta chains in this list originate from one sample, sequenced in a study of glioma-infiltrating T cells. Amplification of TCR alpha and beta CDR3 regions from RNA used iRepertoire nested multiplex PCR. From the multiplex PCR reads, TCRdb called clonotypes with MiXCR, one entry per CDR3 protein. The sample has about 190,000 distinct CDR3 sequences, approximately 30% seen once. The sequencing sample was made of glioma tissue, nonneoplastic brain tissue, or PBMCs (not recorded which). The receptors stem from a human donor with low-grade glioma or glioblastoma, undergoing nonglioma brain surgery, or in good health (not recorded which).

V usage is TRBV6-5 and J usage is TRBJ1-5; 9 bases match TRBD1. V dropped 6 bases and J dropped 6; count of bases not matched to a gene: 9. The CDR3 extends over 15 amino acids. Germline values: CDR1 MNHEY, CDR2 SVGAGI. DNA for the CDR3: TGTGCCAGCAGAAGGGGACAGGGAGACAGTCAGCCCCAGCATTTT. It is translated as CASRRGQGDSQPQHF.

This clonotype was counted ten times or more. The chain couples TRBV6-2 or TRBV6-3 to TRBJ2-7, with D uncertain. Deletions cut 4 bases from V and 4 bases from J, with 14 bases between. This CDR3 spans 14 amino acids. Germline CDR1 MNHEY, CDR2 SVGEGT. This CDR3 is CASSSPPKSYEQYF. The CDR3 region has the DNA TGTGCCAGCAGTTCCCCCCCCAAATCGTACGAGCAGTACTTC.

V is TRBV5-1 and J is TRBJ2-7; D not resolved. Germline loops: CDR1 SGHRS, CDR2 YFSETQ. The CDR3 sequence is 13 residues long. V lost 0 bases and J lost 4, with 8 bases in between. CDR3 protein: CASSLEGIYEQYF. The CDR3 nucleotides read TGCGCCAGCAGCTTGGAAGGGATATACGAGCAGTACTTC.

Concerning this clonotype itself: This may arise from a read error, as a much more abundant clone is one base away. A read error is likely, as this CDR3 ends without the conserved phenylalanine or tryptophan. V gene TRBV20-1 combines with J gene TRBJ2-3; 13 nucleotides match TRBD2. Germline V gives CDR1 DFQATT, CDR2 SNEGSKA (reference sequence). The CDR3 contains 16 residues. The trim removed 2 bases at V and 5 bases at J, leaving 7 bases unmatched. CDR3 protein: CSARLTSGRGKDTQYL. The DNA of the CDR3 is TGCAGTGCTAGACTAACTAGCGGGAGGGGGAAAGATACGCAGTATCTT.

This clonotype has just a few counts. The chain joins TRBV19 to TRBJ1-1, with D unresolved. Germline CDR1 and CDR2: LNHDA and SQIVND (reference sequence). Trimming stripped 6 bases from V and 8 bases from J, with 13 bases between. The length of the CDR3 is 12 residues. CDR3 in DNA: TGTGCCAGTAGGAATCGGATCCGCGAAGCTTTCTTT. This gives the protein CASRNRIREAFF.

This clonotype was observed many times. This chain connects TRBV5-1 to TRBJ1-1; the D is unclear. V was trimmed by 1 base and J by 1 base, leaving 5 bases between them. CDR3 length equals 13 residues. Germline V CDR1 and CDR2: SGHRS, YFSETQ. The chain's CDR3 is CASSLRENTEAFF. CDR3 in DNA: TGCGCCAGCAGCTTGAGGGAGAACACTGAAGCTTTCTTT.

This clonotype was recorded many times. The rearrangement links TRBV27 to TRBJ2-2; 10 bases align to TRBD2. The germline V gene encodes CDR1 MNHEY and CDR2 SMNVEV (reference sequence). There are 17 residues in the CDR3. The V gene end was trimmed by 2 bases and the J gene end by 1 base; junction bases not matched to a gene: 4. The DNA of the CDR3 is TGTGCCAGCAGTTTACCCCGGACTAGCGGGAACACCGGGGAGCTGTTTTTT. Residues: CASSLPRTSGNTGELFF.

This rearrangement joins TRBV9 to TRBJ1-2; no definite D call. The CDR3 is 13 residues long. Per germline, CDR1 SGDLS and CDR2 YYNGEE. Trimming pared 2 bases from V and 1 base from J, leaving 6 bases between. The CDR3 reads CASSVGDNYGYTF. The CDR3 DNA sequence: TGTGCCAGCAGCGTTGGCGATAACTATGGCTACACCTTC.

This clonotype was detected many times. The chain uses TRBV20-1 and TRBJ2-2, with TRBD2 matching 15 bases. Germline V gene lookup returns CDR1 DFQATT and CDR2 SNEGSKA (reference sequence). J was trimmed by 5 bases and V by 0 bases; bases with no gene match: 10. This CDR3 comprises 19 residues. In DNA form, the CDR3 reads TGCAGTGCTAGAGATCTCGGACTAGCGGGAGGGCCGACTACCGGGGAGCTGTTTTTT. As protein: CSARDLGLAGGPTTGELFF.

This clonotype was counted between two and nine times. The rearrangement joins TRBV7-9 to TRBJ1-4; 8 bases match TRBD1. V lost 5 bases and J lost 0; bases outside the gene matches: 8. In germline, CDR1 is SEHNR, CDR2 FQNEAQ (reference sequence). The CDR3 totals 17 residues. CDR3 in amino acids: CASSRFGTGATNEKLFF. CDR3 bases: TGTGCCAGCAGCCGTTTCGGGACAGGAGCAACTAATGAAAAACTGTTTTTT.

This clonotype showed up just once. Since a much larger clone is just one base distant, this may be a read error. J is TRBJ2-3 and V is TRBV5-4, with D tentatively TRBD2 (6 bases). There are 14 residues in the CDR3. Trimming left V 8 bases short and J 5 bases short, with 18 bases between. In germline, CDR1 is SGHNT, CDR2 YYREEE (reference sequence). For the CDR3, the DNA is TGTGCCAGAGCGCCCCGGGACTCGCGAGATACGCAGTATTTT. Translating gives CARAPRDSRDTQYF. The full variable domain, with the rest looked up from reference TRBV5-4 and TRBJ2-3, is ETGVTQSPTHLIKTRGQQVTLRCSSQSGHNTVSWYQQALGQGPQFIFQYYREEENGRGNFPPRFSGLQFPNYSSELNVNALELDDSALYLCARAPRDSRDTQYFGPGTRLTVL.

This chain uses TRBV4-2 with TRBJ2-7, with D hard to call. Looked up from germline, CDR1 is LGHNA and CDR2 is YNFKEQ. The CDR3 extends over 15 amino acids. The V end lost 0 bases, the J end lost 3 bases, and 12 bases lay between the germline ends. The CDR3 loop is CASSQERQEYYEQYF. As DNA, the CDR3 is TGTGCCAGCAGCCAAGAACGGCAGGAATACTACGAGCAGTACTTC.

Regarding this clonotype: A much larger clone differs from this one at a single base, so this may be a read error. This rearrangement joins TRBV4-2 to TRBJ1-5; D uncertain. This CDR3 is 19 amino acids long. Germline loops: CDR1 LGHNA, CDR2 YNFKEQ. The DNA for the CDR3 is TGTGCCAGCAGCCAAGACCCGGATCGGGTCCATGGCGACAATCAGCACCAGCATTTT. Residues: CASSQDPDRVHGDNQHQHF.

This sequence joins TRBV29-1 and TRBJ2-3; D ambiguous. V lost 3 bases and J 2 bases, leaving 9 bases between the germline ends. The CDR3 consists of 13 residues. Looked up from germline, CDR1 is SQVTM and CDR2 is ANQGSEA. DNA of the CDR3: TGCAGCGTTGAGCGGTCACTCACAGATACGCAGTATTTT. Its protein product is CSVERSLTDTQYF.

J is TRBJ2-2 and V is TRBV29-1; 8 bases are shared with TRBD1. V was clipped by 6 bases and J by 2 bases; unmatched bases: 2. CDR1 SQVTM and CDR2 ANQGSEA come from the germline V gene. The CDR3 sequence is 13 residues long. The CDR3 coding sequence is TGCAGCGTCGACAGGGGAAACACCGGGGAGCTGTTTTTT. Translating gives CSVDRGNTGELFF.

There are many counts of this clonotype. The rearrangement uses TRBV20-1 and TRBJ1-1; D gene uncertain. Germline V gene data show CDR1 as DFQATT and CDR2 as SNEGSKA (reference sequence). This CDR3 region has 13 residues. Trimming pared 5 bases from V and 3 bases from J, leaving 13 bases between. The CDR3, as DNA: TGCAGTGCTTTGACCGAGAGCGACACTGAAGCTTTCTTT. Amino acids: CSALTESDTEAFF.

To note about this clonotype: One junction end does not reproduce the germline sequence, and a read error may be involved. This chain links TRBV3-1 with TRBJ1-1; D gene unclear. Germline values: CDR1 LGHDT, CDR2 YNNKEL (reference sequence). The CDR3 loop spans 13 amino acids. CDR3 nucleotide sequence: TGTGCCAGCCGCCACTGCGCCGGGCCTGAAGCTTTCTTT. Translated, it gives CASRHCAGPEAFF.

This clonotype was counted many times. The chain combines TRBV6-1 with TRBJ2-6; D may be TRBD2 (5 bases). Deletions cut 5 bases from V and 3 bases from J, with 8 bases between. Germline CDR1 is MNHNS and CDR2 is SASEGT. The CDR3 spans 14 residues. The CDR3 reads CASSSRGGANVLTF. The CDR3 DNA reads TGTGCCAGCAGTTCCCGGGGTGGGGCCAACGTCCTGACTTTC.

The V and J genes are TRBV24-1 and TRBJ2-4; D may correspond to TRBD1 or TRBD2 (5 bases each). CDR1 is KGHDR and CDR2 is SFDVKD in the germline V gene. V dropped 2 bases and J dropped 4 bases, with 17 bases sitting between them. CDR3 length equals 17 residues. CDR3 bases: TGTGCCACCAGTGATTCACCGGGACCGACATTTAAAAACATTCAGTACTTC. This translates into CATSDSPGPTFKNIQYF.

In this sample, this clonotype turned up many times. CDR3 sequence: CASSQDQGSTQYF. In nucleotides, the CDR3 is TGTGCCAGCAGCCAAGACCAGGGGTCGACGCAGTATTTT. The chain uses TRBV4-2 and TRBJ2-3, with a possible D match to TRBD1 (6 bases). Trimming removed 0 bases from V and 9 bases from J, with 10 bases in between. CDR1 and CDR2 from the germline V gene are LGHNA and YNFKEQ. The CDR3 extends over 13 amino acids.